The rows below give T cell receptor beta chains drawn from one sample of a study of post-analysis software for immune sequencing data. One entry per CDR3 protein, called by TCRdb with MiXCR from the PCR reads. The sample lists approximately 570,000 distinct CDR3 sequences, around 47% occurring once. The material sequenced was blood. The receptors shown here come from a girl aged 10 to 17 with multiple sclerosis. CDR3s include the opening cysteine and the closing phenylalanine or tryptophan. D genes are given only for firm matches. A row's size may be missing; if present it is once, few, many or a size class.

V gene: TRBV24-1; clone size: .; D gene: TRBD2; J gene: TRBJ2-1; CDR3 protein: CATSREGRAYNEQFF; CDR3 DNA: TGTGCCACCAGTCGTGAGGGGAGGGCTTACAATGAGCAGTTCTTC
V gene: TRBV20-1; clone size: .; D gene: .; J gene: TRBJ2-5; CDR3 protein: CSATITRGGKETQYF; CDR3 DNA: TGCAGTGCTACAATCACGAGGGGTGGAAAAGAGACCCAGTACTTC
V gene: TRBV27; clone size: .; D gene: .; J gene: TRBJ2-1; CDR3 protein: CATRGTLEQFF; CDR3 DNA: TGTGCCACCCGAGGGACTCTAGAGCAGTTCTTC
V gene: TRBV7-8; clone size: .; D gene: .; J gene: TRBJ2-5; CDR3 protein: CASSLQVRETQYF; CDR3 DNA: TGTGCCAGCAGCTTACAGGTCCGGGAGACCCAGTACTTC
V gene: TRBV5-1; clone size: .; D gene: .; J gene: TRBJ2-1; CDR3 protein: CASSFEMPGAPYNEQFF; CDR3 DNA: TGCGCCAGCAGCTTTGAGATGCCAGGGGCGCCCTACAATGAGCAGTTCTTC
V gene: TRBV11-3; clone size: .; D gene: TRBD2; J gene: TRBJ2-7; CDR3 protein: CASSLGWASGSLGAYEQYF; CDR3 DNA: TGTGCCAGCAGCTTAGGCTGGGCTAGCGGGAGTTTAGGGGCCTACGAGCAGTACTTC
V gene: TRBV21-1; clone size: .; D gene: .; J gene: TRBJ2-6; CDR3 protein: CASSESTGSGANVLTF; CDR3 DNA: TGTGCCAGCAGCGAATCGACCGGCTCTGGGGCCAACGTCCTGACTTTC
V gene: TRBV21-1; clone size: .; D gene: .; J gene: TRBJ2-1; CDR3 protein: CASSKAVSIYNEQFF; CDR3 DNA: TGTGCCAGCAGCAAAGCTGTCAGTATCTACAATGAGCAGTTCTTC
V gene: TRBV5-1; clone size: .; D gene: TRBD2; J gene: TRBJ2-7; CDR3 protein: CASSFPSGGYEQYF; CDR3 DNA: TGCGCCAGCAGCTTCCCTAGCGGGGGCTACGAGCAGTACTTC
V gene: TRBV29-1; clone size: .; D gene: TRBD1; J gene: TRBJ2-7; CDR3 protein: CSVAGTGGSYEQYF; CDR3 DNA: TGCAGCGTTGCCGGGACAGGGGGCTCCTACGAGCAGTACTTC
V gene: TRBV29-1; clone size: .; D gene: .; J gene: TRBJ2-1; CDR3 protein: CSVEPAGAGSYNEQFF; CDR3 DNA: TGCAGCGTTGAGCCGGCAGGGGCGGGCTCCTACAATGAGCAGTTCTTC
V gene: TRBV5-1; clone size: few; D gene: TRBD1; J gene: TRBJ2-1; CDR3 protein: CASSPPSTGSYNEQFF; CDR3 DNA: TGCGCCAGCAGCCCACCGTCGACAGGGTCCTACAATGAGCAGTTCTTC
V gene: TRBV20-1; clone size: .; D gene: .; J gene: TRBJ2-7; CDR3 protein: CSASSRSYEQYF; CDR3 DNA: TGCAGTGCTAGTAGCCGATCCTACGAGCAGTACTTC
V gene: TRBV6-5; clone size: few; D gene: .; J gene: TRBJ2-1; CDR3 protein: CASGGPISYNEQFF; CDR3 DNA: TGTGCCAGCGGGGGCCCGATCTCCTACAATGAGCAGTTCTTC
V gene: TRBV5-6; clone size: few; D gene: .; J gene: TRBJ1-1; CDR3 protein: CASSSLRENTEAFF; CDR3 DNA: TGTGCCAGCAGCTCTCTCCGAGAGAACACTGAAGCTTTCTTT
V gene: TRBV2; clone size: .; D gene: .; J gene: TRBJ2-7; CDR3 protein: CASSEAHVEQYF; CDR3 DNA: TGTGCCAGCAGTGAAGCACACGTGGAGCAGTACTTC
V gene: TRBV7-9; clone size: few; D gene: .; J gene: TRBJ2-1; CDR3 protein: CASSPRRSEQFF; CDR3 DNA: TGTGCCAGCAGCCCCAGGCGGAGTGAGCAGTTCTTC
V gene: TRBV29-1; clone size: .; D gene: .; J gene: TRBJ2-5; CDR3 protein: CSVEGRLVRKTQYF; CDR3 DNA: TGCAGCGTTGAAGGCCGCCTGGTCCGGAAGACCCAGTACTTC
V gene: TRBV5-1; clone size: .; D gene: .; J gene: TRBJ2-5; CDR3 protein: CASSLGSQNQETQYF; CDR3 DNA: TGCGCCAGCAGCTTGGGAAGCCAGAACCAAGAGACCCAGTACTTC
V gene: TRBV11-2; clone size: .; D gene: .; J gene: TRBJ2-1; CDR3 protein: CASSADILYNEQFF; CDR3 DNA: TGTGCCAGCAGTGCCGACATTTTATACAATGAGCAGTTCTTC
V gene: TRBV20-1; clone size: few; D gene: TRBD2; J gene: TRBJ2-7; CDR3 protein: CSASLGGSEYEQYF; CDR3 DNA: TGCAGTGCTAGCCTTGGCGGGAGTGAATACGAGCAGTACTTC
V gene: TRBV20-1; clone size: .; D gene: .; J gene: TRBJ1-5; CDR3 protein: CSAGRSSNQPQHF; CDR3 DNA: TGCAGTGCCGGACGGAGCAGCAATCAGCCCCAGCATTTT
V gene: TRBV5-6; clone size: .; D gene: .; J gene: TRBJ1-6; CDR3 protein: CASSLTASRSPLHF; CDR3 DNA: TGTGCCAGCAGCCTGACAGCTAGCCGGTCACCCCTCCACTTT
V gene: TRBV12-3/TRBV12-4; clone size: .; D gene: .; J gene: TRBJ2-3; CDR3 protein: CASSLWGNEIGDTQYF; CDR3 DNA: TGTGCCAGCAGTTTGTGGGGAAATGAGATAGGAGATACGCAGTATTTT